The 25 T cell receptor beta chains in this list originate from one sample, sequenced in a study. TCRdb reanalysed the RT-PCR reads using MiXCR and keeps one entry per CDR3 protein. The sample has almost 700,000 distinct CDR3 sequences; 13% to 15% are singletons. Input material: memory CD4+ T cells from blood. The source is a female donor in good health, serving as a healthy control.

This clonotype was seen a handful of times. The chain is built from TRBV5-1 and TRBJ2-5; 7 nucleotides align to TRBD1. V lost 7 bases and J lost 2; bases outside the gene matches: 11. Per the germline V gene, CDR1 is SGHRS and CDR2 is YFSETQ. This CDR3 is built from 15 residues. The CDR3 bases are TGCGCCAGCGGGACCACCGGGACAGTACAAGAGACCCAGTACTTC. Amino acids: CASGTTGTVQETQYF.

The CDR3 loop is CSANLPGFVGPTGELFF. In DNA form, the CDR3 reads TGCAGTGCAAACCTGCCGGGATTTGTTGGACCCACCGGGGAGCTGTTTTTT. The chain combines TRBV20-1 with TRBJ2-2; TRBD2 might be the D (5 bases). This CDR3 is built from 17 residues. Trimming stripped 6 bases from V and 4 bases from J, with 24 bases between. Germline V gene data show CDR1 as DFQATT and CDR2 as SNEGSKA (reference sequence).

This clonotype occurred many times. The chain links TRBV10-3 to TRBJ2-1, with TRBD2 matching 13 bases. V dropped 4 bases and J dropped 2; count of bases not matched to a gene: 8. This CDR3 has 18 residues. CDR1 is ENHRY, CDR2 SYGVKD, per germline. CDR3 sequence (DNA): TGTGCCATCAGTGGGGGACTAGCGGGATCCCAAACCTACAATGAGCAGTTCTTC. Its translation is CAISGGLAGSQTYNEQFF.

This clonotype was observed at least ten times. The V gene is TRBV5-1, the J gene TRBJ2-1; TRBD2 might be the D (6 bases). Germline V CDR1 and CDR2: SGHRS, YFSETQ. The V end was cut by 0 bases, the J end by 0 bases, with 10 bases between. CDR3 length: 16 residues. The CDR3 spells CASSLVGGNSYNEQFF. The CDR3 DNA reads TGCGCCAGCAGCTTGGTTGGGGGGAACTCCTACAATGAGCAGTTCTTC.

This clonotype was counted at least ten times. The V call is TRBV5-5, the J call TRBJ2-1; TRBD1 agrees at 9 bases. J gave up 0 bases and V 4 bases, and 8 bases lay outside the gene matches. The CDR3 spans 17 residues. In germline, CDR1 is SGHKS, CDR2 YYEKEE (reference sequence). The CDR3 is CASSQATGGYSYNEQFF. CDR3 sequence (DNA): TGTGCCAGCAGCCAGGCGACAGGGGGTTACTCCTACAATGAGCAGTTCTTC. Variable domain in full (rest from reference TRBV5-5 and TRBJ2-1): DAGVTQSPTHLIKTRGQQVTLRCSPISGHKSVSWYQQVLGQGPQFIFQYYEKEERGRGNFPDRFSARQFPNYSSELNVNALLLGDSALYLCASSQATGGYSYNEQFFGPGTRLTVL.

This clonotype was counted only a few times. The chain recombines TRBV28 with TRBJ1-2; D perhaps matches TRBD1 (5 bases). This CDR3 contains 14 residues. Germline V gene data show CDR1 as MDHEN and CDR2 as SYDVKM. The germline V and J ends were trimmed by 3 bases and 8 bases, with 16 bases remaining between them. Here the CDR3 reads CASSLDKGAGGYTF. The CDR3 coding sequence is TGTGCCAGCAGTTTGGACAAAGGAGCGGGGGGCTACACCTTC.

Notes on this clonotype: With a much larger clone just one base away, this may be a read error. The missing conserved phenylalanine or tryptophan at the end of this CDR3 makes a read error likely. The chain carries TRBV6-1 and TRBJ1-2, with D maybe TRBD1 (6 bases). The V gene lost 3 bases and the J gene lost 9 bases, with 17 bases spanning the gap. The CDR3 contains 14 residues. CDR1 MNHNS and CDR2 SASEGT come from the germline V gene. The chain's CDR3 is CASSEPGAGDRYTL. The CDR3, as DNA: TGTGCCAGCAGTGAGCCTGGGGCAGGGGATCGCTACACCTTA.

Ten or more counts support this clonotype. This sequence joins TRBV6-1 and TRBJ1-2; 7 nucleotides match TRBD1. The ends lost 7 bases at V and 4 bases at J; junction bases unmatched: 9. The CDR3 extends over 14 amino acids. Germline V gives CDR1 MNHNS, CDR2 SASEGT. This CDR3 reads CASNERQGSYGYTF. The DNA for the CDR3 is TGTGCCAGCAACGAGAGACAGGGCTCCTATGGCTACACCTTC.

The rearrangement links TRBV30 to TRBJ2-3; no definite D call. V lost 6 bases and J 0 bases, leaving 16 bases between the germline ends. The CDR3 sequence is 15 residues long. CDR1 is GTSNPN, CDR2 SVGIG, per germline (reference sequence). CDR3 in amino acids: CACANKDQSTDTQYF. The DNA of the CDR3 is TGTGCCTGCGCAAACAAGGACCAAAGCACAGATACGCAGTATTTT.

This clonotype showed up many times. The chain joins TRBV5-6 to TRBJ2-3; D call uncertain. This CDR3 region has 16 residues. The germline V and J ends were trimmed by 0 bases and 0 bases, with 11 bases remaining between them. Germline V gives CDR1 SGHDT, CDR2 YYEEEE. The CDR3 DNA is TGTGCCAGCAGCTTGGTTGGCAGGACCAGCACAGATACGCAGTATTTT. Protein sequence: CASSLVGRTSTDTQYF.

The chain joins TRBV24-1 to TRBJ2-2, with 7 bases lining up with TRBD1. This CDR3 has 17 amino acids. Germline lookup yields CDR1 KGHDR and CDR2 SFDVKD. The trim removed 0 bases at V and 4 bases at J, leaving 7 bases unmatched. Written as DNA, the CDR3 is TGTGCCACCAGTGATTTGGCCCGGGACAGATTCACCGGGGAGCTGTTTTTT. Its translation is CATSDLARDRFTGELFF.

This clonotype was observed a few times. This chain joins TRBV7-2 and TRBJ1-1; D is possibly TRBD1 (6 bases). The ends were cut back, 5 bases at V and 4 bases at J, with 17 bases in the middle. Germline-derived CDR1 and CDR2 are SGHTA and FQGNSA. This CDR3 region has 15 residues. CDR3 in amino acids: CASSPRGGPGTEAFF. The CDR3 region has the DNA TGTGCCAGCAGCCCTAGGGGGGGGCCGGGCACTGAAGCTTTCTTT.

This clonotype has ten or more counts. The chain joins TRBV10-3 to TRBJ2-5; TRBD2 might be the D (6 bases). Germline V gives CDR1 ENHRY, CDR2 SYGVKD. V lost 7 bases and J lost 0, with 9 bases in between. The CDR3 covers 13 residues. The CDR3 nucleotides read TGTGCCATCATGCCTAGCGACCAAGAGACCCAGTACTTC. Protein: CAIMPSDQETQYF.

This clonotype was picked up many times. This chain joins TRBV7-2 and TRBJ1-6; D might be TRBD1 (6 bases). CDR1 is SGHTA, CDR2 FQGNSA, per germline. V lost 3 bases to trimming and J lost 7 bases, with 7 bases between them. This CDR3 has 13 residues. CDR3 amino acids: CASSFQGNSPLHF. The CDR3 DNA reads TGTGCCAGCAGCTTTCAGGGGAATTCACCCCTCCACTTT.

Here the CDR3 reads CASSLGVDEKLFF. CDR3 bases: TGCGCCAGCAGCTTGGGGGTCGATGAAAAACTGTTTTTT. This chain joins TRBV5-1 and TRBJ1-4; D gene ambiguous. The CDR3 totals 13 residues. The V end was cut by 0 bases, the J end by 6 bases, with 6 bases between. The germline V gene has CDR1 SGHRS and CDR2 YFSETQ. The full variable domain, rest sourced from reference TRBV5-1 and TRBJ1-4, is KAGVTQTPRYLIKTRGQQVTLSCSPISGHRSVSWYQQTPGQGLQFLFEYFSETQRNKGNFPGRFSGRQFSNSRSEMNVSTLELGDSALYLCASSLGVDEKLFFGSGTQLSVL.

The table lists this clonotype with a few counts. The chain links TRBV6-5 to TRBJ1-2; tentative D call: TRBD1 (6 bases). The CDR3 is 13 amino acids. CDR1 is MNHEY and CDR2 is SVGAGI in the germline V gene. V lost 6 bases and J 4 bases, leaving 12 bases between the germline ends. The DNA of the CDR3 is TGTGCCAGCAGGGAACAGGGTCCCTATGGCTACACCTTC. Residues: CASREQGPYGYTF.

This clonotype occurred a few times. This sequence joins TRBV7-7 and TRBJ2-1; D gene ambiguous. The CDR3 loop spans 15 amino acids. Trimming cost V 2 bases and J 9 bases, with 17 bases left between them. Germline CDR1 and CDR2: SSHAT and FNYEAQ (reference sequence). The CDR3 bases are TGTGCCAGCAGCTTAAGCGACCGCGGTCGAGGTGAGCAGTTCTTC. Protein sequence: CASSLSDRGRGEQFF.

The chain employs TRBV9 and TRBJ1-4, with no clear D. The V gene lost 0 bases and the J gene lost 1 base, with 4 bases spanning the gap. The germline V gene encodes CDR1 SGDLS and CDR2 YYNGEE. The CDR3 loop spans 14 amino acids. The DNA for the CDR3 is TGTGCCAGCAGCGTAGGTGTAACTAATGAAAAACTGTTTTTT. Translating it yields CASSVGVTNEKLFF.

Many counts were recorded for this clonotype. An end of the junction does not agree with germline; a read error may underlie this. The chain is built from TRBV12-3 or TRBV12-4 and TRBJ2-5; 10 nucleotides agree with TRBD2. The length of the CDR3 is 12 residues. The CDR3 nucleotides read TGTGCCAGCAGTTTCCAGACTAGCGGGTGGGCCTTC. It yields the protein CASSFQTSGWAF.

Only a few counts were recorded for this clonotype. V and J are TRBV19 and TRBJ1-3; D may be TRBD1 (5 bases). Germline V gives CDR1 LNHDA, CDR2 SQIVND (reference sequence). The CDR3 loop spans 18 amino acids. V was cut by 7 bases and J by 0 bases, with 22 bases left in between. The CDR3 DNA is TGTGCCAGTACCGCGGGGGGGAATCTCCGAAGCTCTGGAAACACCATATATTTT. This translates into CASTAGGNLRSSGNTIYF.

The gene calls are TRBV20-1 and TRBJ1-2; D gene uncertain. CDR3 length equals 12 residues. The germline V and J ends were trimmed by 3 bases and 5 bases, with 10 bases remaining between them. CDR1 is DFQATT and CDR2 is SNEGSKA in the germline V gene (reference sequence). CDR3 sequence (DNA): TGCAGTGCTAGTTTGATGGGGTATGGCTACACCTTC. Translating it yields CSASLMGYGYTF.

This rearrangement joins TRBV5-1 to TRBJ2-3; maybe TRBD2 (7 bases). CDR3 length: 16 residues. The germline CDR1 and CDR2 sequences are SGHRS and YFSETQ. V was cut by 0 bases and J by 4 bases, with 15 bases left in between. The chain's CDR3 is CASSLGTGGYSDTQYF. The DNA for the CDR3 is TGCGCCAGCAGCTTGGGTACGGGGGGCTACTCAGATACGCAGTATTTT.

In this sample, this clonotype turned up many times. V gene TRBV6-5 combines with J gene TRBJ1-4; TRBD1 is a possible D gene (6 bases). CDR3 length: 14 residues. Germline CDR1 MNHEY, CDR2 SVGAGI. The V gene lost 7 bases and the J gene lost 8 bases, with 17 bases spanning the gap. The CDR3 coding sequence is TGTGCCAGCACCCTGGGCGCAGGGGTCGAAAAACTGTTTTTT. Amino acids: CASTLGAGVEKLFF.

This chain connects TRBV18 to TRBJ1-2; 10 bases align to TRBD1. Looked up from germline, CDR1 is KGHSH and CDR2 is LQKENI. The CDR3 runs 15 residues. Trimming cost V 3 bases and J 5 bases; bases outside gene matches: 6. Written as DNA, the CDR3 is TGTGCCAGCTCACCGGGACAGGGGTTTGAATATGGCTACACCTTC. As protein: CASSPGQGFEYGYTF.

V usage is TRBV9 and J usage is TRBJ2-1; unclear D gene. This CDR3 comprises 15 residues. Trimming took 4 bases from V and 0 from J, leaving 11 bases between them. From germline, CDR1 is SGDLS and CDR2 YYNGEE. DNA of the CDR3: TGTGCCAGCAGCCCGATAGCTGGCTCCTACAATGAGCAGTTCTTC. Translating gives CASSPIAGSYNEQFF.